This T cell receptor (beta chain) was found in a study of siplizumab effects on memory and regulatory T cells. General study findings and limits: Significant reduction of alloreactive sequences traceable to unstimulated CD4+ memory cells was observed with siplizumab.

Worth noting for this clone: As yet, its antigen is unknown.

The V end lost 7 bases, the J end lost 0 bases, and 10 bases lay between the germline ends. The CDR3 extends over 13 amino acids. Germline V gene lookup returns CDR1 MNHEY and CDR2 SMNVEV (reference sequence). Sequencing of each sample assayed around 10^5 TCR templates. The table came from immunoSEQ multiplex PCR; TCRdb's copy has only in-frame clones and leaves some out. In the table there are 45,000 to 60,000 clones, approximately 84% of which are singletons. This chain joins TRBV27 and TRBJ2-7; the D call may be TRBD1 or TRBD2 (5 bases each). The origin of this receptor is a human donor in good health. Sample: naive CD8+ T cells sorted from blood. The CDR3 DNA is TGTGCCAGCATGAGAGGGGACTCCTACGAGCAGTACTTC. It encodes CASMRGDSYEQYF.